The entry below gives a single TCR beta chain sequence along with its context. It lacks a known antigen. No base-level quality is on record; no much larger clone is a single base apart. For CDR1 and CDR2, the germline V gene lists SGHAT and FQNNGV. Counted from cysteine to phenylalanine, this CDR3 has 16 amino acids. Of the read, only the CDR3 DNA is kept; its 48 bases are in frame from base 1. The V and J ends are trimmed by 4 bases and 0 bases, leaving 10 bases between them. This record belongs to a study of blood T cell repertoires in COVID-19 (dated by TCRdb to the early 2020s). About the full investigation: Collaborator samples came from the United States, Italy and Spain and covered acute and convalescent phases of COVID-19. The sample metadata nearly always contained a de-identified subject ID, COVID-19 status, age in years and sex. Where HLA class I and class II types were available, the types were taken from metadata supplied by the sample provider, not from assay-based typing. The prospective study material was composed of cDNA or gDNA derived from T cells, B-cell-depleted T cells, or PBMCs. Samples came from the ongoing ImmuneRACE study (first 160 participants) plus 1,254 subjects from 6 global collaborators. The dataset comprised deeply sampled blood TCRbeta repertoires from subjects exposed to, actively infected with, or recovered from COVID-19. The repertoires were released in a freely available public database meant as a resource for research on the immune response to SARS-CoV-2.

TCRbeta CDR3 regions were amplified from genomic DNA by means of the immunoSEQ Assay, a bias-controlled multiplex PCR. From the authors' description of their analysis: The number of nucleated cells in each sample was estimated by amplification of reference gene primers within the assay. To quantify the absolute abundance of each unique TCRbeta CDR3 rearrangement, sequence reads were collapsed and filtered. For each sample, productive Simpson clonality was calculated as the square root of Simpson's diversity index over productive rearrangements. Sourced from immuneACCESS, this table was stored by TCRdb with only in-frame sequences that have V and J called. A share of the clones is absent; for the studies checked, an unresolved V gene accounts for under half, and the remainder has no known explanation. For V, J and clone size, that table is used; D and trimming come from the DNA. The sample table records hundreds of thousands of clones; approximately 86% of these occur just once. Jointly, the top ten make up 10% to 15% of the sample.

What the authors observed across the whole study: The amount of clinical and demographic metadata varied by source and participant and was provided uncurated.

One collaborating source in Seattle enrolled patients during active infection and followed them longitudinally through the course of disease. Each collaborating institution followed its own protocols to collect whole blood in K2EDTA tubes. Collaborator samples were shipped for TCRbeta analysis as frozen whole blood, isolated PBMCs, or DNA extracted from either sample type. What was sequenced was peripheral blood. The TCR sequence derives from a woman aged 70 to 79 with COVID-19, enrolled during active disease. The sequence joins TRBV11-2 to TRBJ1-6; a confident D gene designation cannot be given. CDR3 loop: CASSSQASSYNSPLHF. The DNA sequence is given as TGTGCCAGCAGCTCACAAGCGAGCTCCTATAATTCACCCCTCCACTTT.